Listed below are T cell receptor beta chains from one sample, sequenced in a study of OX40 agonist ivuxolimab in advanced cancers. Data came from immunoSEQ multiplex PCR; TCRdb stores just in-frame clones and leaves some out. The sample yields tens of thousands of clones, about nine tenths seen once. This material consisted of CD4+ or CD8+ T cells sorted from blood, taken in a trial of the OX40 agonist ivuxolimab. The receptors were sampled from an adult with an advanced solid tumor such as melanoma, head and neck, liver or kidney cancer. Both conserved end residues are part of each CDR3. The D gene is left open where the match is weak. Clone size is not always given. Where it is, it says once, few, many or a class for expanded clones.

>NA|TRBV28|TRBJ1-5|NA|12
TGTGCCACTACGCAGGGAAATCAGCCCCAGCATTTT
CATTQGNQPQHF
>NA|TRBV9|TRBJ2-1|TRBD2|18
TGTGCCAGCAGCGTCCGACTAGCGGGAGGGCCTAACTACAATGAGCAGTTCTTC
CASSVRLAGGPNYNEQFF
>once|TRBV5-1|TRBJ2-1|NA|16
TGCGCCAGCAGCTTGGGGTTCGGGACCGGAGCGCGTGAGCAGTTCTTC
CASSLGFGTGAREQFF
>NA|TRBV6-6|TRBJ2-1|NA|15
TGTGCCAGCAGTTACTCATCAGCCAGGGGGGGTGAGCAGTTCTTC
CASSYSSARGGEQFF
>NA|TRBV10-3|TRBJ2-3|TRBD2|18
TGTGCCATCAGTGAGCAGGGACTAGACGCACTCAATGAAGATACGCAGTATTTT
CAISEQGLDALNEDTQYF
>NA|TRBV6-6|TRBJ1-4|NA|15
TGTGCCAGCAGTTACTACGGCCAGGGTGATGAAAAACTGTTTTTT
CASSYYGQGDEKLFF
>once|TRBV2|TRBJ2-7|TRBD2|15
TGTGCCAGCAGTGTATCTGCGGGAGGGCACTACGAGCAGTACTTC
CASSVSAGGHYEQYF
>NA|TRBV20-1|TRBJ2-7|TRBD2|11
TGCAGTCTCGCGGGAGTAGGGGAGCAGTACTTC
CSLAGVGEQYF
>few|TRBV9|TRBJ2-1|NA|14
TGTGCCAGCAGCGTTACAGGGAATTGGAATGAGCAGTTCTTC
CASSVTGNWNEQFF
>NA|TRBV5-1|TRBJ2-1|TRBD1|15
TGCGCCAGCAGCGTGGGACAGAGGAGACTCAATGAGCAGTTCTTC
CASSVGQRRLNEQFF
>few|TRBV15|TRBJ1-2|NA|18
TGTGCCACCAGCAGAGATTTTAACCCCGCAGGGTTTACTTATGGCTACACCTTC
CATSRDFNPAGFTYGYTF
>NA|TRBV28|TRBJ1-6|NA|12
TGTGCCAGCGGTTCCTATAATTCACCCCTCCACTTT
CASGSYNSPLHF
>few|TRBV11-2|TRBJ2-7|TRBD1|17
TGTGCCAGCAGCTTAGGACTATATGGACAGGGCTCCTACGAGCAGTACTTC
CASSLGLYGQGSYEQYF
>NA|TRBV10-1|TRBJ2-1|NA|13
TGCGCCAGCAGTGAGAATTGGGACAATGAGCAGTTCTTC
CASSENWDNEQFF